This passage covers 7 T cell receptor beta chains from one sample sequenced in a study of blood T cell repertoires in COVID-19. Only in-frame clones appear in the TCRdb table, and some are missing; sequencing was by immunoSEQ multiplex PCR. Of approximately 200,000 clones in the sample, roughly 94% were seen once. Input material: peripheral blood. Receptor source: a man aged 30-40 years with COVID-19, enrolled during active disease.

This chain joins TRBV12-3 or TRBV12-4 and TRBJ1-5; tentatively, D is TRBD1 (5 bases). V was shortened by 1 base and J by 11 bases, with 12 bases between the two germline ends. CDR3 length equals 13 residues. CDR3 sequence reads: CASSLVEGVAQHF. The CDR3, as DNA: TGTGCCAGCAGTTTAGTGGAAGGGGTGGCCCAGCATTTT.

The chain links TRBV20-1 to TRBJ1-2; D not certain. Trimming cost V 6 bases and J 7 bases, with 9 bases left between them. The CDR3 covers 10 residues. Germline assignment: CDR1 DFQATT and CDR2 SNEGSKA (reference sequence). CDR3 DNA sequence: TGCAGTGCGGCAAAACGTGGCTACACCTTC. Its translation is CSAAKRGYTF.

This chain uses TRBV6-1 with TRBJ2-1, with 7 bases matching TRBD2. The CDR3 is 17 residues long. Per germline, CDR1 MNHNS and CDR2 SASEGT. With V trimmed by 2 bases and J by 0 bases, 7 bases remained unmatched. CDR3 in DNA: TGTGCCAGCAGTGAACTCTCGCGGGGGAACTCCTACAATGAGCAGTTCTTC. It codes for CASSELSRGNSYNEQFF.

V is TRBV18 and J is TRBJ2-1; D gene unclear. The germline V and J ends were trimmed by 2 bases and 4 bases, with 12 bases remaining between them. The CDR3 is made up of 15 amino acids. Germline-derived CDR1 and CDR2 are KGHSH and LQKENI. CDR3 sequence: CASSPNGSWYNEQFF. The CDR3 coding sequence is TGTGCCAGCTCACCAAACGGGTCTTGGTACAATGAGCAGTTCTTC. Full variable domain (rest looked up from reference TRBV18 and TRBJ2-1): NAGVMQNPRHLVRRRGQEARLRCSPMKGHSHVYWYRQLPEEGLKFMVYLQKENIIDESGMPKERFSAEFPKEGPSILRIQQVVRGDSAAYFCASSPNGSWYNEQFFGPGTRLTVL.

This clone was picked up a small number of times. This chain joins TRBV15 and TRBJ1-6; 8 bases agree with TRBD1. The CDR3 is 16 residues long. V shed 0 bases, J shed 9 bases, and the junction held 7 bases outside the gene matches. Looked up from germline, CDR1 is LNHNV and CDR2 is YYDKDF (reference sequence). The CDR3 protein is CATSREPGTGASPLHF. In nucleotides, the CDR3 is TGTGCCACCAGCAGAGAACCCGGGACAGGAGCTTCACCCCTCCACTTT.

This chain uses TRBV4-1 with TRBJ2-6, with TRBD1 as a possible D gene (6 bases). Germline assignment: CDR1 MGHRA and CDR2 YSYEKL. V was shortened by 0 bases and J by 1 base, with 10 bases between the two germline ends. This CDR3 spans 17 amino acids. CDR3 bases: TGCGCCAGCAGCCAAGATACAGGGCTGTCTGGGGCCAACGTCCTGACTTTC. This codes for CASSQDTGLSGANVLTF.

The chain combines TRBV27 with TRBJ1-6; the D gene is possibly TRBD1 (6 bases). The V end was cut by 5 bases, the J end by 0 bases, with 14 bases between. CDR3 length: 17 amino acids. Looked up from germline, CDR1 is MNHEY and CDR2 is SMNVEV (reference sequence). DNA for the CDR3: TGTGCCAGCAGTCTGGACAGAATTAGCTCCTATAATTCACCCCTCCACTTT. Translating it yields CASSLDRISSYNSPLHF.